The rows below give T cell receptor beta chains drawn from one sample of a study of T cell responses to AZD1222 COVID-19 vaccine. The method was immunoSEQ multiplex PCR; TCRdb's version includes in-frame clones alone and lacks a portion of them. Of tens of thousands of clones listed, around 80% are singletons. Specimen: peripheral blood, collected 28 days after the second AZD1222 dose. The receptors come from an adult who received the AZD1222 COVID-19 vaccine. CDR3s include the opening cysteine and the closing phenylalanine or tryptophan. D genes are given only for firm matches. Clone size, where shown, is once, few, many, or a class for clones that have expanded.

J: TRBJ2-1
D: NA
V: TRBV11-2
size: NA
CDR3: CASSSPQDRSYNEQFF
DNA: TGTGCCAGCAGCTCCCCCCAAGACCGATCCTACAATGAGCAGTTCTTC

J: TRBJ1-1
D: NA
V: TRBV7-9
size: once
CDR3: CASSLQVRTEAFF
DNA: TGTGCCAGCAGCTTGCAGGTGCGCACTGAAGCTTTCTTT

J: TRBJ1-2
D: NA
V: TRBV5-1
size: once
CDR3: CASSLAQGSDGYTF
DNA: TGCGCCAGCAGCTTGGCGCAGGGGTCGGATGGCTACACCTTC

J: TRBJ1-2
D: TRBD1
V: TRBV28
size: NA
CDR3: CASGTGLEGGYTF
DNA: TGTGCCAGCGGGACAGGGCTGGAGGGTGGCTACACCTTC

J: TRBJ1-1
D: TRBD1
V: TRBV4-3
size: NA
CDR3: CASSQDLVQGARF
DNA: TGCGCCAGCAGCCAAGATCTTGTGCAGGGGGCTAGATTT

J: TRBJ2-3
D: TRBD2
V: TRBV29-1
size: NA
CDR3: CSVVRGRADKTDTQYF
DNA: TGCAGCGTTGTTCGGGGGAGGGCCGATAAAACAGATACGCAGTATTTT

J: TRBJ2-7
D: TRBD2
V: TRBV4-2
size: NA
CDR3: CASSLGLAGGPYEQYF
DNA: TGTGCCAGCAGCCTAGGACTAGCGGGAGGGCCTTACGAGCAGTACTTC

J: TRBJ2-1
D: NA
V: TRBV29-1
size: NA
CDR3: CSAYRAQNEQFF
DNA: TGCAGCGCCTACAGGGCCCAAAATGAGCAGTTCTTC

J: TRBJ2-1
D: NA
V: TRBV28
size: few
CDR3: CAASNLRGDTYNEQFF
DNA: TGTGCCGCTTCAAACCTCAGGGGGGATACCTACAATGAGCAGTTCTTC

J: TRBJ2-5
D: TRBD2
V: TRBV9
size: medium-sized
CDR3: CASSDLAGGSETQYF
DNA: TGTGCCAGCAGCGACCTAGCGGGGGGCTCTGAGACCCAGTACTTC

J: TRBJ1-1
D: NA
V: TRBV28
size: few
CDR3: CASSPSGTEAFF
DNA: TGTGCCAGCAGTCCCTCTGGGACTGAAGCTTTCTTT

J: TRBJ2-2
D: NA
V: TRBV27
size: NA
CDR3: CASSFAFGELFF
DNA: TGTGCCAGCAGTTTCGCTTTCGGGGAGCTGTTTTTT

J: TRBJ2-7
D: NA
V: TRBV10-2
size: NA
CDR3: CASAPGQSYEQYF
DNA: TGCGCCAGCGCTCCGGGACAAAGCTACGAGCAGTACTTC

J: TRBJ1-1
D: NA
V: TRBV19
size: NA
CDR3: CASSIGGLDTEAFF
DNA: TGTGCCAGTAGTATTGGGGGGCTCGACACTGAAGCTTTCTTT

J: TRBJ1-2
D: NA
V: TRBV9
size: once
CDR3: CASSVADSYGYTF
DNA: TGTGCCAGCAGCGTAGCCGACAGCTATGGCTACACCTTC

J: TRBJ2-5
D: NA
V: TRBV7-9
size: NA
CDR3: CASSLGVRVQETQYF
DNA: TGTGCCAGCAGCTTAGGGGTCCGGGTACAAGAGACCCAGTACTTC

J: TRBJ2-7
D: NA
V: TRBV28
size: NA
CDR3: CASTPGGTRSDEQYF
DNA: TGTGCCAGCACTCCTGGGGGGACACGGAGCGACGAGCAGTACTTC

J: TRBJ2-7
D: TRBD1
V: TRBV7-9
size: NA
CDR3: CASSLGQGISYEQYF
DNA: TGTGCCAGCAGCTTAGGACAGGGGATATCCTACGAGCAGTACTTC

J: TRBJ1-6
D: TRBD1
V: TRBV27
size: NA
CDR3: CASSYQGGNSPLHF
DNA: TGTGCCAGCAGTTACCAGGGGGGTAATTCACCCCTCCACTTT

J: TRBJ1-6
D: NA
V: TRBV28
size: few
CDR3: CASSFSVGLPLRPLHF
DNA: TGTGCCAGCAGTTTCAGTGTGGGACTTCCTCTAAGGCCCCTCCACTTT

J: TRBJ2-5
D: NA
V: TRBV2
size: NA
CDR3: CASSDRQGLDTQYF
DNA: TGTGCCAGCAGTGATAGGCAGGGGCTTGATACCCAGTACTTC

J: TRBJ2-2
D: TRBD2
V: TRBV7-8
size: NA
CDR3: CGGGRANTGELFF
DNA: TGTGGGGGAGGGAGGGCGAACACCGGGGAGCTGTTTTTT

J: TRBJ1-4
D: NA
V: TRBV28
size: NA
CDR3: CASSSPRSRLATNEKLFF
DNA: TGTGCCAGCAGTTCCCCGCGGTCCCGACTTGCAACTAATGAAAAACTGTTTTTT

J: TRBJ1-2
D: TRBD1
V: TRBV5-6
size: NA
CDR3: CASSLGQGGYGYTF
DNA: TGTGCCAGCAGCTTGGGACAGGGAGGGTATGGCTACACCTTC

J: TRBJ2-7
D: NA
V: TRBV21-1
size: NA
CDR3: CASHYTEVYF
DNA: TGTGCCAGTCACTACACTGAGGTGTACTTC

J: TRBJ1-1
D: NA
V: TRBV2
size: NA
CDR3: CASSEVETAEAFF
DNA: TGTGCCAGCAGTGAAGTTGAAACGGCAGAAGCTTTCTTT

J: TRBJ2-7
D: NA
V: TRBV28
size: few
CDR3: CASSDDDSYEQYF
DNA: TGTGCCAGCAGCGATGACGACTCCTACGAGCAGTACTTC

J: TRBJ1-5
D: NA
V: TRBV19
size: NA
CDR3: CASSAGTLIEQPQHF
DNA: TGTGCCAGTAGTGCGGGGACGCTGATTGAGCAGCCCCAGCATTTT

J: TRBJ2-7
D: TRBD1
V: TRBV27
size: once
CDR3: CASSLGAFGATGEYEQYF
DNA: TGTGCCAGCAGTTTGGGTGCGTTTGGGGCAACAGGGGAGTACGAGCAGTACTTC

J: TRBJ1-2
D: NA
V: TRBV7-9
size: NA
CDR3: CASSLAGVDGYTF
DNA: TGTGCCAGCAGCTTAGCGGGGGTTGATGGCTACACCTTC

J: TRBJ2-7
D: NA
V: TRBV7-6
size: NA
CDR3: CASSLGTRQVPPHEQYF
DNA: TGTGCCAGCAGCTTAGGGACCCGACAGGTTCCACCTCACGAGCAGTACTTC

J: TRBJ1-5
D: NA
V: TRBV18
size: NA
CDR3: CASSPTQENQPQHF
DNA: TGTGCCAGCTCACCAACGCAGGAAAATCAGCCCCAGCATTTT

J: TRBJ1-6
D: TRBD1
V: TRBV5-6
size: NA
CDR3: CASSLGTGGSPFHF
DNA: TGTGCCAGCAGCTTAGGGACAGGGGGATCACCCTTCCACTTT

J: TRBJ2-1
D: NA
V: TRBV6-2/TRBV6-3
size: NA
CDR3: CASSYQLLVKPDNEQFF
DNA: TGTGCCAGCAGTTACCAGCTTCTAGTGAAACCCGACAATGAGCAGTTCTTC

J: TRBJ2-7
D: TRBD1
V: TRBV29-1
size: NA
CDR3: CSVAPTGTDTYEQYF
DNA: TGCAGCGTAGCACCCACCGGGACAGACACCTACGAGCAGTACTTC

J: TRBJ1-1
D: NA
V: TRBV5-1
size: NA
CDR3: CASSLTKGQVRNTEAFF
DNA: TGCGCCAGCAGCCTGACAAAGGGCCAGGTGAGGAACACTGAAGCTTTCTTT

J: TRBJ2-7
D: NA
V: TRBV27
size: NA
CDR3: CASSRLGIGSYEQYF
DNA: TGTGCCAGCAGTCGACTGGGTATAGGGTCCTACGAGCAGTACTTC

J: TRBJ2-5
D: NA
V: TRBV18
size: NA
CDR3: CASSPRGKETQYF
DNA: TGTGCCAGCTCACCACGTGGTAAAGAGACCCAGTACTTC

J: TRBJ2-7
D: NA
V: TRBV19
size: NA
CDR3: CASKHTPGAYEQYF
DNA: TGTGCCAGCAAACACACCCCAGGCGCCTACGAGCAGTACTTC

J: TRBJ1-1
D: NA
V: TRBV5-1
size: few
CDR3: CASSSPTLNTEAFF
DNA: TGCGCCAGCAGCTCTCCTACCTTGAACACTGAAGCTTTCTTT